The text below deals with one TCR beta chain. This entry belongs to a study of blood T cell repertoires in COVID-19. Sequenced by immunoSEQ multiplex PCR; TCRdb stores in-frame clones only, minus some. The sample lists some 180,000 clones, approximately 80% occurring once. Trimming shortened V by 5 bases and J by 6 bases, and 11 bases separated the two germline ends. The V gene's germline CDR1 is MNHEY and CDR2 SMNVEV (reference sequence). The CDR3 is 14 amino acids. The sequenced material came from peripheral blood. The chain has TRBV27 and TRBJ1-6; D not resolved. The receptor's source is a human donor in a cohort sampled during active COVID-19. The CDR3 bases are TGTGCCAGCAGTCAAGACCCTAGTAATTCACCCCTCCACTTT. This translates into CASSQDPSNSPLHF.